This T cell receptor beta chain is drawn from a study of naive and memory T cell subsets. CMV status came from CD4+ IFNgamma after overnight CMV lysate stimulation. Broader study findings: Activation and differentiation may alter RNA-based TCR counts. In naive cells, over 85% of TCR sequences were seen only once. Especially in CD8 cells, naive repertoires contained a few larger clonotypes, possibly CD45RA-re-expressing memory cells.

An equimolar mix of two oligonucleotides served as the beta constant-region primer for TRBC1 and TRBC2. The ligated cDNA underwent four PCR rounds using SP2 and nested alpha and beta constant-region primers. From the UMI-ligation and nested PCR reads, TCRdb called clonotypes with MiXCR, one entry per CDR3 protein. Of about 150,000 distinct CDR3 sequences listed, under 25% were seen once; the top ten hold less than 0.13%. In the case of this clonotype: Its cognate antigen is unknown.

CDR1 and CDR2 (germline): DFQATT, SNEGSKA (reference sequence). The CDR3 consists of 15 residues. Trimming left V 0 bases short and J 1 base short, with 9 bases between. The chain is built from TRBV20-1 and TRBJ2-2; D remains ambiguous. The specimen sequenced was naive CD4+ T cells from blood. This sequence originates from a human donor in good health. The CDR3 region is CSARDAVKNTGELFF. As DNA, the CDR3 is TGCAGTGCTAGAGACGCGGTCAAGAACACCGGGGAGCTGTTTTTT.